These T cell receptor beta chains were read from a single sample in a study of blood T cell repertoires in COVID-19. Some clones are missing from TCRdb's copy, which holds only in-frame ones; the method was immunoSEQ multiplex PCR. The sample has about 60,000 clones, 70% to 85% seen once. Sample: peripheral blood. Receptors were obtained from a human donor in a cohort sampled during active COVID-19. Both conserved end residues are part of each CDR3. The D gene is left open where the match is weak. For some rows the clone size is stated as once, few or many, or as a class when expanded; others skip it.

cdr3_length,d_call,v_call,j_call,clone_size,cdr3_aa,cdr3_nt
14,TRBD1,TRBV27,TRBJ1-2,-,CASRQTGALYGYTF,TGTGCCAGCAGACAGACAGGGGCCCTCTATGGCTACACCTTC
18,-,TRBV10-1,TRBJ1-5,-,CASTGTPIPRNSNQPQHF,TGCGCCAGCACCGGGACACCAATCCCGCGCAATAGCAATCAGCCCCAGCATTTT
14,-,TRBV19,TRBJ1-1,few,CASSSRTGGTEAFF,TGTGCCAGTAGTTCCCGGACGGGGGGCACTGAAGCTTTCTTT
15,TRBD1,TRBV10-3,TRBJ1-2,-,CAIRAGTGGDYGYTF,TGTGCCATCAGGGCCGGGACAGGGGGCGACTATGGCTACACCTTC
16,TRBD2,TRBV5-1,TRBJ2-1,-,CASSLLAGALYNEQFF,TGCGCCAGCAGTTTGCTAGCGGGGGCTCTCTACAATGAGCAGTTCTTC
17,TRBD2,TRBV7-2,TRBJ2-1,-,CASSQWTSGSVHDEQFF,TGTGCCAGCAGCCAATGGACTAGCGGGAGTGTACACGATGAGCAGTTCTTC
16,TRBD1,TRBV7-3,TRBJ1-2,-,CASSLGPGTGVYGYTF,TGTGCCAGCAGCTTAGGGCCCGGGACAGGGGTCTATGGCTACACCTTC
14,TRBD1,TRBV28,TRBJ1-1,-,CASSLTGANTEAFF,TGTGCCAGCAGTTTAACAGGGGCGAACACTGAAGCTTTCTTT
18,-,TRBV15,TRBJ2-4,-,CATSRDRARELAKNIQYF,TGTGCCACCAGCAGAGATAGGGCCAGGGAACTAGCCAAAAACATTCAGTACTTC
16,TRBD1,TRBV18,TRBJ2-2,-,CASSLGQGMNTGELFF,TGTGCCAGCTCCCTCGGACAGGGTATGAACACCGGGGAGCTGTTTTTT
15,TRBD1,TRBV5-1,TRBJ1-1,-,CASSLVETGGFQAFF,TGCGCCAGCAGCTTGGTCGAGACAGGGGGGTTCCAAGCTTTCTTT
14,-,TRBV3-1/TRBV3-2,TRBJ2-2,few,CASSHTGSTGELFF,TGTGCCAGCAGCCACACAGGAAGCACCGGGGAGCTGTTTTTT
15,TRBD2,TRBV2,TRBJ2-1,-,CASSDRLAGDNEQFF,TGTGCCAGCAGTGATAGACTAGCGGGTGACAATGAGCAGTTCTTC
14,TRBD2,TRBV6-5,TRBJ2-7,-,CASRPAGGPREQYF,TGTGCCAGCAGACCAGCGGGGGGGCCACGCGAGCAGTACTTC